This T cell receptor beta chain comes out of a study of cytomegalovirus exposure and HLA in healthy donors (dated by TCRdb to the late 2010s). With regard to the full study: An earlier analysis of a few hundred of the donors reported 250 to 350 Gb of sequence data and 90 million to 120 million unique TCR beta sequences obtained from about 179 million T cells. An early release that covered some 630 HLA-typed donors contained around 330 gigabases of sequencing data and 75 million to 100 million unique TCR sequences. Of the 300 to 400 genotyped donors, about 84% fell in the genetic ancestry cluster associated with self-reported Caucasian donors. The study aimed to test whether signatures of past pathogen exposure could be identified by cataloging public T cell receptors. The study used immunosequencing to profile the T cell repertoires of approximately 650 subjects and linked those repertoires to cytomegalovirus serostatus. Along with the approximately 700-subject first cohort, a separate validation cohort of more than 90 different subjects was used. To predict cytomegalovirus infection status, the study brought together high-throughput TCR immunosequencing, statistical association of individual TCRs with disease status, and machine learning. A later analysis re-examined previously published TCR beta repertoires from 600 to 700 donors and added high-resolution HLA genotyping to investigate patterns of TCR occurrence. The later analysis used no new phenotypic data to find candidate immune exposures, relying instead on TCR beta sequences and their occurrence across donors. An earlier analysis of some 500 of the donors used high-throughput TCR beta sequencing to judge whether each TCR beta V gene segment behaved as functional or pseudogenic. Alongside the repertoire data, information on donor age, sex, ethnicity and CMV serostatus was compiled. In a later genetic analysis, genome-wide SNP genotypes for about 55% of the roughly 700 donors were used, and that subset was treated as a discovery cohort. All discovery cohort repertoires had been generated using a single sequencing platform. Both class I and class II loci were covered by HLA typing, at four-digit resolution. The number of typed donors differed by locus: roughly 620-640 for A, B, C, DRB1 and DQB1; approximately 520 for DQA1; some 590 for DPA1; and around 450 for DPB1. Because of strong linkage in the cohort, roughly five DR-DQ haplotypes were treated as single units for association and clustering. Across approximately 400 genotyped donors of the cohort, an average of roughly 250,000 unique TCR beta nucleotide sequences per donor were sequenced, and roughly a sixth of those sequences were non-productive. General conclusions and limits of the study: In this cohort, only TCR beta chains were sequenced, and detectable features were limited by the absence of alpha or paired-chain data. A group of highly shared sequence variants was considered likely to be a technical artifact of the sequencing pipeline. The authors suggested that the approach could potentially be generalized to other disease states and immunological phenotypes. A total of 150 or so TCR beta chains were listed by the study as associated with cytomegalovirus. In a later analysis, HLA-associated TCR beta chains were found to be more clonally expanded and to have lower generation probabilities than equally common non-associated chains. In vitro tests confirmed that three of the cytomegalovirus-associated TCR beta chains recognize cytomegalovirus antigens. Because counts were too low, some 16 rarely observed V segments, including chromosome 9 orphons, were excluded from the earlier analysis of several hundred of the donors. V-gene and J-gene trimming of TCR beta chains was associated with a missense DCLRE1C variant in a later genetic analysis, and the association was replicated in an independent cohort. Linkage disequilibrium might explain the correlated functional status among segregating V segments, but an unknown experimental factor could not be excluded. Strong co-occurrence of HLA alleles, especially DR and DQ, made assigning TCR associations to individual alleles difficult. Presence/absence analyses assumed roughly uniform sequencing depth across donors, an assumption that may not hold. Specific HLA alleles were associated with some 15,000 TCR beta sequences at a false discovery rate of 0.05 in a later analysis. Most TCR sequences were observed very rarely across donors, whereas some public TCRs were present in many individuals. An earlier analysis of approximately 600 of the donors showed that most TCR beta V segments appeared in productive rearrangements either about 87% or about 30% of the time, which broadly matched IMGT annotations. A later analysis found that most CMV-associated TCR beta chains appeared HLA-restricted, with HLA associations seemingly driven largely by CMV exposure. In both the original and validation cohorts, the classifier was reported to diagnose cytomegalovirus status with high specificity and sensitivity. In a later analysis, the rate of TCR association differed among HLA loci, with DRB1 alleles having the most associated TCRs and HLA-C alleles having the fewest. A further reported finding was that TCR beta sequences accurately predicted the HLA-A and HLA-B alleles for most subjects in the first cohort. Some IMGT-functional V segments, including TRBV6-2 and TRBV6-3, could not be told apart with the 87-base-pair reads, so those segments were excluded. According to a later analysis, parvovirus B19, influenza, CMV and Epstein-Barr virus appeared linked to several top co-occurrence clusters. CMV serostatus was the only immune exposure information available for the cohort. Because some donors lacked HLA typing at each locus, the association tests relied only on the typed subset. Compared with the roughly 670-donor mean, donors in an Asian-associated ancestry cluster had fewer N-insertions in productive TCRs, according to a later genetic analysis.

Receptors were amplified or captured by the immunoSEQ multiplex PCR assay. A mixture of 60 forward primers for TCR Vbeta segments and 13 reverse primers for TCR Jbeta segments was used in the multiplex PCR. The CDR3 region of rearranged TCR beta genes was amplified from genomic DNA with a multiplex PCR assay. The Illumina HiSeq System was used to sequence the amplified TCR beta libraries as 87-base-pair reads. The original methods were these. A later analysis counted 75 million to 100 million unique TCR beta chains across the 690 or so repertoires, and some 11 million of these chains were shared by at least two donors. A nearest-neighbor algorithm error-corrected the raw reads and collapsed the reads into unique sequences, merging closely related sequences to remove PCR and sequencing errors. CDR3 sequences were aligned to IMGT reference sequences to assign V, D and J gene segments. For a sequence to be retained, a match of at least six nucleotides was required to both a V gene segment and a J gene segment. A rearrangement counted as productive if the CDR3 had no stop codons and remained in frame with V and J, and every other rearrangement counted as non-productive. Following IMGT convention, CDR3 was defined as the stretch from the second conserved V-encoded cysteine up to the conserved J-encoded phenylalanine. The earlier analysis of roughly 590 of the donors excluded sequences that lacked an unambiguous match to a single V gene segment. In an earlier analysis of 587 of the donors, a V segment was called functional when productive rearrangements were above 56.7%, and segregating when the standard deviation between donors exceeded 5%. A statistical classification framework was built to diagnose cytomegalovirus status from the catalog of TCR beta chain sequences. In a later analysis, TCR nucleotide sequences were compared against IMGT/GENE-DB human TR gene sequences so that V and J genes could be assigned. A later analysis assigned CDR3 sequences and most-parsimonious VDJ recombination scenarios with the TCRdist pipeline. A later analysis defined each TCR beta chain by its CDR3 amino acid sequence plus V-gene family, and excluded reads lacking a unique V-gene family. As a way to deal with suspected cross-contamination and a sequencing artifact, a later analysis dropped hundreds of nucleotide sequences that were highly shared and had low generation probability. A later analysis calculated a clonal expansion index for each public chain from normalized within-repertoire ranks of inferred template counts. In a later analysis, generation probabilities were computed using a VDJ recombination model fitted to out-of-frame rearrangements, and the results were checked against IGoR. Hypergeometric tests were used in a later analysis to score TCR-TCR, TCR-HLA and TCR-CMV co-occurrence, with a repertoire-size bias correction applied to the TCR pairs. In a later analysis, false discovery rates were estimated by permuting HLA or CMV assignments 20 times. In a later analysis, co-occurring TCRs were grouped with DBSCAN, and TCRdist sequence similarity was added when clustering was performed within HLA-allele-positive subsets. Repertoires with fewer than 30,000 or more than 120,000 public chains, plus five repertoires with anomalous nucleotide sharing, were excluded from co-occurrence clustering. Not all clones reach the TCRdb copy of this immuneACCESS table, which keeps in-frame sequences only. Checked studies attribute under half of the gap to unresolved V genes and leave the rest unexplained. V and J calls and clone size are those listed in that table; D and trimming were worked out from the DNA. The sample's own table lists about 160,000 clones. The ten largest clones add up to around 1.4% of the sample.

The cohort consisted of 666 healthy bone marrow donors. At the time of sampling, all cohort members were nominally healthy, though unrecorded immune exposures were likely present. The donor tested CMV seronegative, placing the donor among the roughly 400 seronegative members of the cohort. Every donor gave a peripheral blood sample, and the peripheral blood mononuclear cells from that sample were used for TCR beta sequencing. Genomic DNA was extracted from the blood cell samples with the Qiagen DNeasy Blood Extraction Kit. Measured from the cysteine to the phenylalanine, the CDR3 is 13 residues long. This entry keeps only the CDR3 DNA: 39 bases, framed from base 1. The junction shows trimming of 4 bases on V and 4 bases on J, plus 13 bases between the germline ends. In the germline V gene, CDR1 corresponds to SQVTM and CDR2 to ANQGSEA. With regard to this clone: There is no known antigen for this receptor.

The rearrangement combines TRBV29-1 with TRBJ1-1, and perhaps TRBD1 as D gene, on 5 matching bases. This TCR was sampled from a woman aged 55 to 70 in good health and CMV-seronegative. The sequenced material came from PBMCs. This receptor carries the CDR3 CSVAGQVSTEAFF. The DNA reads TGCAGCGTTGCAGGACAAGTATCCACTGAAGCTTTCTTT.